The 11 T cell receptor beta chains given below trace back to one sample, sequenced in a study of shared clonotypes between healthy human individuals. CD45RO-negative CD8 cells positively selected for CCR7 made up the naive population, which excluded terminally differentiated effector memory CD45RA+ cells. Sequencing used immunoSEQ multiplex PCR; TCRdb keeps in-frame clones, though not all of them. The table lists about 2,200,000 clones, approximately 94% of them singletons. Sequencing was done on a sample of naive CD8+ T cells from PBMCs. These receptors all stem from a man between 18 and 35 years old in good health. Some clones in this sample may be carry-over from other donors' samples.

The chain joins TRBV7-9 to TRBJ2-1, with D possibly matching TRBD2 (6 bases). The V gene's germline CDR1 is SEHNR and CDR2 FQNEAQ (reference sequence). The CDR3 has 15 residues. Deletions cut 6 bases from V and 8 bases from J, with 20 bases between. CDR3 in DNA: TGTGCCAGCAGGCGGGGTCGGCCAGAACTAGATGAGCAGTTCTTC. This encodes CASRRGRPELDEQFF.

The rearrangement uses TRBV13 and TRBJ2-7; D possibly corresponds to TRBD1 (6 bases). CDR1 is PRHDT and CDR2 is FYEKMQ in the germline V gene (reference sequence). The V gene lost 4 bases and the J gene lost 0 bases, with 13 bases spanning the gap. The CDR3 runs to 15 residues. The CDR3 DNA is TGTGCCAGCAGCTCCCGAGGGGGTAACTCCTACGAGCAGTACTTC. Its protein product is CASSSRGGNSYEQYF.

V is TRBV29-1 and J is TRBJ1-1, with D tentatively TRBD1 (5 bases). Germline V lookup: CDR1 SQVTM, CDR2 ANQGSEA. Between the trimmed V and J ends, which lost 5 bases and 1 base, there was a span of 20 bases. The CDR3 runs 16 residues. CDR3 sequence: CSVPSTGPVENTEAFF. DNA for the CDR3: TGCAGCGTTCCCTCCACAGGACCAGTTGAGAACACTGAAGCTTTCTTT.

Here the CDR3 DNA reads TGTGCCAGCAGCACCCGGGAGACGAACACCGGGGAGCTGTTTTTT. Protein: CASSTRETNTGELFF. This chain connects TRBV7-2 to TRBJ2-2; possibly TRBD2 for D (6 bases). In germline, CDR1 is SGHTA, CDR2 FQGNSA. The V end was cut by 5 bases, the J end by 0 bases, with 10 bases between. There are 15 residues in the CDR3.

The gene calls are TRBV7-9 and TRBJ2-1; 7 bases map to TRBD1. CDR1 SEHNR and CDR2 FQNEAQ come from the germline V gene (reference sequence). The CDR3 loop spans 16 amino acids. V gave up 5 bases and J gave up 3 bases; unmatched junction bases: 10. CDR3 in DNA: TGTGCCAGCAGCCCCAGGACAGGTCCGGACTACAATGAGCAGTTCTTC. Encoded protein: CASSPRTGPDYNEQFF. The complete variable domain, with remaining parts taken from reference TRBV7-9 and TRBJ2-1, reads DTGVSQNPRHKITKRGQNVTFRCDPISEHNRLYWYRQTLGQGPEFLTYFQNEAQLEKSRLLSDRFSAERPKGSFSTLEIQRTEQGDSAMYLCASSPRTGPDYNEQFFGPGTRLTVL.

With respect to this clone: Distinct nucleotide sequences in the sample also encode this CDR3. This chain's CDR3 is CASSVGAEQYF. The CDR3 DNA sequence: TGTGCCAGCAGCGTAGGGGCCGAGCAGTACTTC. V is TRBV9 and J is TRBJ2-7; D is ambiguous. The germline V gene encodes CDR1 SGDLS and CDR2 YYNGEE. The CDR3 totals 11 residues. V shed 0 bases and J shed 6 bases, with 4 bases lying between them. The full variable domain, with the rest looked up from reference TRBV9 and TRBJ2-7, is DSGVTQTPKHLITATGQRVTLRCSPRSGDLSVYWYQQSLDQGLQFLIQYYNGEERAKGNILERFSAQQFPDLHSELNLSSLELGDSALYFCASSVGAEQYFGPGTRLTVT.

The chain carries TRBV19 and TRBJ2-7; D unresolved. The CDR3 is 13 amino acids. V lost 6 bases and J lost 5, with 14 bases in between. Germline V lookup: CDR1 LNHDA, CDR2 SQIVND (reference sequence). The CDR3 sequence is CASSFRAVDEQYF. The CDR3 region has the DNA TGTGCCAGTAGCTTCCGGGCAGTGGACGAGCAGTACTTC.

This chain joins TRBV19 and TRBJ2-7, with TRBD2 matching over 7 bases. Germline V CDR1 and CDR2: LNHDA, SQIVND (reference sequence). This CDR3 contains 15 residues. With 0 bases clipped from V and 3 bases from J, the junction kept 5 bases outside the gene matches. In nucleotides, the CDR3 is TGTGCCAGTAGTATAGATCTCCAGCGGGACTACGAGCAGTACTTC. Translation gives CASSIDLQRDYEQYF. The entire variable domain, with the rest obtained from reference TRBV19 and TRBJ2-7, is as follows: DGGITQSPKYLFRKEGQNVTLSCEQNLNHDAMYWYRQDPGQGLRLIYYSQIVNDFQKGDIAEGYSVSREKKESFPLTVTSAQKNPTAFYLCASSIDLQRDYEQYFGPGTRLTVT.

As regards this clone: The junction departs from germline at one end; a sequencing error may be responsible. This chain uses TRBV7-6 with TRBJ1-5; a possible D gene is TRBD1 (5 bases). This CDR3 comprises 14 residues. CDR1 and CDR2 from the germline V gene are SGHVS and FNYEAQ. The CDR3 loop is CASSPLGVNEPQHF. The CDR3 nucleotides are TGTGCCAGCAGCCCCCTGGGGGTCAATGAGCCCCAGCATTTT.

For the CDR3, the DNA is TGTGCCAGCAGTAACGAAATAGCGGGAGGGCCGGCCGAGCAGTACTTC. This codes for CASSNEIAGGPAEQYF. V and J are TRBV6-6 and TRBJ2-7, with 11 bases lining up with TRBD2. V shed 5 bases, J shed 6 bases, and the junction held 12 bases outside the gene matches. The CDR3 is 16 amino acids. Germline-derived CDR1 and CDR2 are MNHNY and SVGAGI (reference sequence).

This chain uses TRBV7-2 with TRBJ2-1; 13 bases agree with TRBD2. The CDR3 length is 17 residues. In germline, CDR1 is SGHTA, CDR2 FQGNSA. Trimming at V came to 5 bases and at J to 7 bases, leaving 11 bases not matched to a gene. The CDR3 region is CASSHRTSGSQANEQFF. DNA of the CDR3: TGTGCCAGCAGCCACAGGACTAGCGGGAGCCAAGCTAATGAGCAGTTCTTC. The full variable domain, in which reference TRBV7-2 and TRBJ2-1 provide the parts outside the CDR3, is GAGVSQSPSNKVTEKGKDVELRCDPISGHTALYWYRQSLGQGLEFLIYFQGNSAPDKSGLPSDRFSAERTGGSVSTLTIQRTQQEDSAVYLCASSHRTSGSQANEQFFGPGTRLTVL.